This T cell receptor beta chain was captured by sequencing in a study of cytomegalovirus exposure and HLA in healthy donors. Study results and caveats: Generally TCR sequences proved uncommon, though certain public TCRs appeared in numerous donors. Published work reported that the classifier diagnosed cytomegalovirus status with high specificity and sensitivity. Apart from CMV serostatus, no immune exposure information was available.

The CDR3 totals 15 residues. The V gene's germline CDR1 is LNHDA and CDR2 SQIVND (reference sequence). Details on this clone: Its antigen is currently unknown.

PCR primers comprised 60 Vbeta and 13 Jbeta primers. Sequenced by immunoSEQ multiplex PCR; TCRdb stores in-frame clones only, minus some. The table records about 150,000 clones, more than 70% of them present only once. This sequence joins TRBV19 and TRBJ2-5; 10 bases match TRBD1. The closer fit of TRBJ2-7 to the DNA end suggests the J call may be wrong. This TCR was recovered from a man aged 18 to 30 in good health and CMV-seropositive. Sequencing input: PBMCs. The CDR3 region is CASSMRDRGTYEQYF. The CDR3 DNA is TGTGCCAGTAGTATGCGGGACAGGGGTACGTACGAGCAGTACTTC.